Listed here are 22 T cell receptor beta chains from one sample, sequenced in a study of technical replicates of blood from a few donors (dated by TCRdb to between 2016 and 2019). The library was prepared using the immunoSEQ multiplex PCR assay. Drawn from immuneACCESS, this table holds only the in-frame rearrangements with V and J called that TCRdb kept. Clones are partly lost; checked studies trace under half to an unresolved V gene and leave the rest unexplained. This sample lists over 80,000 clones; 95% to 96% were detected once. Around 0.35% of the sample goes to the ten largest clones. The sequenced sample was T cells isolated from PBMCs. These receptors were taken from a human donor in good health.

In its sample, this clone was seen once. The CDR3 nucleotides are TGCGCCAGCAGCCGCGGGGGACCGACAGATACGCAGTATTTT. Amino acid sequence: CASSRGGPTDTQYF. The chain uses TRBV4-3 and TRBJ2-3; 7 nucleotides align to TRBD2. The CDR3 is 14 residues long. Germline trimming cut 4 bases from V and 3 bases from J; bases unmatched to any gene: 4. Germline CDR1 LGHNA, CDR2 YSLEER.

This clone was seen a single time. V and J are TRBV30 and TRBJ1-3; 8 bases are a match to TRBD1. Germline CDR1 is GTSNPN and CDR2 is SVGIG (reference sequence). The V and J ends lost 3 bases and 8 bases, in that order; junction bases with no gene match: 6. The CDR3 runs 13 residues. CDR3 residues: CAWSTGQGDTIYF. CDR3 DNA sequence: TGTGCCTGGAGCACTGGACAGGGAGACACCATATATTTT. Based on the CDR3 plus reference TRBV30 and TRBJ1-3, the full variable domain is SQTIHQWPATLVQPVGSPLSLECTVEGTSNPNLYWYRQAAGRGLQLLFYSVGIGQISSEVPQNLSASRPQDRQFILSSKKLLLSDSGFYLCAWSTGQGDTIYFGEGSWLTVV.

The V and J genes are TRBV19 and TRBJ1-2; tentatively, D is TRBD1 (6 bases). Germline values: CDR1 LNHDA, CDR2 SQIVND (reference sequence). The V gene lost 6 bases and the J gene lost 6 bases, with 14 bases spanning the gap. The CDR3 covers 13 residues. DNA of the CDR3: TGTGCCAGTAGCAGACAGGCCTCGGATGGCTACACCTTC. Its translation is CASSRQASDGYTF.

CDR3 residues: CASSFRGMSVHEQYF. CDR3 DNA sequence: TGTGCCAGCAGTTTCCGGGGGATGTCAGTCCACGAGCAGTACTTC. The chain is built from TRBV27 and TRBJ2-7; possible D gene TRBD2, 6 bases. The CDR3 runs 15 residues. The germline V and J ends were trimmed by 3 bases and 5 bases, with 17 bases remaining between them. CDR1 and CDR2 (germline): MNHEY, SMNVEV (reference sequence).

The chain has TRBV10-3 and TRBJ2-3, with 7 nucleotides matching TRBD1. The CDR3 length is 13 residues. The germline CDR1 and CDR2 sequences are ENHRY and SYGVKD. With V trimmed by 0 bases and J by 8 bases, 2 bases remained unmatched. The CDR3: CAISESTGATQYF. For the CDR3, the DNA is TGTGCCATCAGTGAGTCTACAGGGGCTACGCAGTATTTT.

This clone was observed a single time. This rearrangement joins TRBV27 to TRBJ2-7, with TRBD2 identical over 7 bases. This CDR3 is 15 amino acids long. Looked up from germline, CDR1 is MNHEY and CDR2 is SMNVEV (reference sequence). V shed 4 bases, J shed 1 base, and the junction held 7 bases outside the gene matches. The CDR3 protein is CASSSGRGKSYEQYF. For the CDR3, the DNA is TGTGCCAGCAGTTCGGGGCGGGGGAAATCCTACGAGCAGTACTTC.

This chain joins TRBV30 and TRBJ2-7, with 12 bases identical to TRBD2. The CDR3 loop spans 14 amino acids. The J segment lost 6 bases and the V segment lost 1 base, leaving 4 bases of the junction unmatched. Germline-derived CDR1 and CDR2 are GTSNPN and SVGIG (reference sequence). The CDR3 DNA follows: TGTGCCTGGAGTGAGACTAGCGGGAGTTCCGAGCAGTACTTC. Protein sequence: CAWSETSGSSEQYF.

The V call is TRBV28, the J call TRBJ1-2, with D uncertain. Trimming stripped 2 bases from V and 1 base from J, with 8 bases between. The CDR3 is 14 residues long. The germline V gene encodes CDR1 MDHEN and CDR2 SYDVKM. The CDR3 region has the DNA TGTGCCAGCAGTTTAGCGAGCTATAACTATGGCTACACCTTC. The encoded protein is CASSLASYNYGYTF.

This clone was recorded a few times. The chain joins TRBV30 to TRBJ2-3, with D possibly being TRBD1 (6 bases). The CDR3 has 15 amino acids. Germline lookup yields CDR1 GTSNPN and CDR2 SVGIG (reference sequence). V lost 2 bases, J lost 3 bases, and 15 bases lay in between. For the CDR3, the DNA is TGTGCCTGGAGTCCAAGGGGCAGGGGAACAGATACGCAGTATTTT. Its protein is CAWSPRGRGTDTQYF.

The J gene is TRBJ2-7, the V gene TRBV7-2; D is possibly TRBD1 (5 bases). Deletions cut 1 base from V and 2 bases from J, with 21 bases between. The germline CDR1 and CDR2 sequences are SGHTA and FQGNSA. The CDR3 is made up of 18 amino acids. The chain's CDR3 is CASSLGPPGLTTTYEQYF. The CDR3 DNA reads TGTGCCAGCAGCTTAGGCCCCCCAGGGCTCACAACCACCTACGAGCAGTACTTC.

CDR3 residues: CASRMTGTPGANVLTF. The CDR3, as DNA: TGTGCCAGTAGGATGACAGGCACCCCTGGGGCCAACGTCCTGACTTTC. The V call is TRBV19, the J call TRBJ2-6, with D perhaps matching TRBD1 (6 bases). Trimming took 6 bases from V and 2 from J, leaving 14 bases between them. The CDR3 length is 16 residues. Germline V CDR1 and CDR2: LNHDA, SQIVND (reference sequence).

J is TRBJ2-7 and V is TRBV28; the match to TRBD2 covers 13 bases. The V and J ends lost 6 bases and 6 bases, in that order; junction bases with no gene match: 17. CDR3 size: 18 residues. In germline, CDR1 is MDHEN, CDR2 SYDVKM. In nucleotides, the CDR3 is TGTGCCAGCAGCTCCCTAGGAACTAGCGGGAGGGCCAGGGGCGAGCAGTACTTC. Amino acids: CASSSLGTSGRARGEQYF.

The DNA of the CDR3 is TGCGCCAGCAGCTCGCTGAGGGAGGGCGGGAGTACAGATACGCAGTATTTT. Its translation is CASSSLREGGSTDTQYF. The rearrangement uses TRBV5-1 and TRBJ2-3, with 7 bases aligning to TRBD2. This CDR3 is 17 amino acids long. From germline, CDR1 is SGHRS and CDR2 YFSETQ. Trimming at V came to 3 bases and at J to 3 bases, leaving 13 bases not matched to a gene.

V gene TRBV19 combines with J gene TRBJ1-4; D is possibly TRBD1 (6 bases). The CDR3 covers 16 residues. Germline V gives CDR1 LNHDA, CDR2 SQIVND (reference sequence). V was pared by 6 bases and J by 4 bases, with 18 bases between. CDR3 residues: CASSSYGGPNNEKLFF. The CDR3 coding sequence is TGTGCCAGTAGCTCTTACGGGGGGCCAAATAATGAAAAACTGTTTTTT.

The rearrangement links TRBV9 to TRBJ2-6; D unresolved. Germline CDR1 SGDLS, CDR2 YYNGEE. This CDR3 has 15 residues. Trimming shortened V by 4 bases and J by 0 bases, and 8 bases separated the two germline ends. The CDR3 is CASSSVYSGANVLTF. CDR3 bases: TGTGCCAGCAGCTCCGTTTACTCTGGGGCCAACGTCCTGACTTTC.

Here the CDR3 DNA reads TGTGCCAGCCTTGGGACTGGCTCCTACGAGCAGTACTTC. Translating it yields CASLGTGSYEQYF. This chain links TRBV2 with TRBJ2-7; D may be TRBD2 (6 bases). CDR1 and CDR2 from the germline V gene are SNHLY and FYNNEI. This CDR3 comprises 13 residues. V shed 8 bases and J shed 0 bases, with 11 bases lying between them.

The chain carries TRBV30 and TRBJ2-1; 12 bases are a match to TRBD1. V lost 7 bases to trimming and J lost 5 bases; unmatched junction nucleotides: 9. The length of the CDR3 is 15 residues. Germline V CDR1 and CDR2: GTSNPN, SVGIG (reference sequence). The CDR3 reads CASYGTGGRHNEQFF. The DNA of the CDR3 is TGTGCCTCGTACGGGACAGGGGGCCGGCACAATGAGCAGTTCTTC.

The rearrangement uses TRBV10-3 and TRBJ2-4; D might be TRBD2 (6 bases). V dropped 8 bases and J dropped 12 bases, with 14 bases sitting between them. The germline CDR1 and CDR2 sequences are ENHRY and SYGVKD. The CDR3 contains 11 residues. Here the CDR3 reads CAIGGGDPQYF. The CDR3 DNA sequence: TGTGCCATCGGAGGCGGGGACCCTCAGTACTTC.

This clone has only one observation. This chain connects TRBV6-5 to TRBJ1-2; 7 nucleotides match TRBD1. The J segment lost 3 bases and the V segment lost 1 base, leaving 8 bases of the junction unmatched. The germline gives CDR1 MNHEY, CDR2 SVGAGI. The length of the CDR3 is 16 residues. This chain's CDR3 is CASSYLPGQAYYGYTF. The CDR3 DNA reads TGTGCCAGCAGTTACTTACCAGGACAGGCGTACTATGGCTACACCTTC.

V usage is TRBV15 and J usage is TRBJ2-2, with 10 bases identical to TRBD2. The ends lost 0 bases at V and 4 bases at J; junction bases unmatched: 8. CDR1 LNHNV and CDR2 YYDKDF come from the germline V gene (reference sequence). The CDR3 has 18 amino acids. CDR3 amino acids: CATSRDSILAGVTGELFF. CDR3 nucleotides: TGTGCCACCAGCAGAGATAGTATCCTAGCGGGAGTCACCGGGGAGCTGTTTTTT.

The chain couples TRBV28 to TRBJ2-1; tentative D call: TRBD1 (7 bases). With 8 bases removed from V and 7 bases from J, the gap between germline ends came to 15 bases. CDR3 length: 13 residues. Germline CDR1 reads MDHEN; CDR2 reads SYDVKM. The CDR3 DNA reads TGTGCCAGCCAGGGGGGACCTGGTAATGAGCAGTTCTTC. Protein: CASQGGPGNEQFF.

In its sample, this clone was seen once. CDR3 sequence (DNA): TGTGCCAGCAGCTTTAGACAGGGGGATGAAAAACTGTTTTTT. Amino acids: CASSFRQGDEKLFF. The J gene is TRBJ1-4, the V gene TRBV5-6, with 9 bases fitting TRBD1. Germline loops: CDR1 SGHDT, CDR2 YYEEEE. The CDR3 extends over 14 amino acids. The V gene end was trimmed by 2 bases and the J gene end by 6 bases; junction bases not matched to a gene: 2.